These 20 T cell receptor beta chains came from one sample sequenced in a study of T-cell memory formation after mild COVID-19. Using its own MiXCR run on the 5' RACE reads, TCRdb lists one record per CDR3 protein. The sample carries 560,000 or so distinct CDR3 sequences, 15% to 20% recorded once. The specimen was PBMCs or a T cell subset sorted from them (not recorded which). These receptors originate from an adult woman who had mild COVID-19 (a few samples of this study predate the infection). Cell type and time point are not known.

The chain links TRBV5-1 to TRBJ2-1; D unresolved. CDR3 length: 16 amino acids. The germline V and J ends were trimmed by 0 bases and 6 bases, with 16 bases remaining between them. Germline loops: CDR1 SGHRS, CDR2 YFSETQ. DNA for the CDR3: TGCGCCAGCAGCTTGGGGGCCAGGAGCTTTGCCAATGAGCAGTTCTTC. Translated, it gives CASSLGARSFANEQFF.

This clonotype has just a few counts. The chain employs TRBV6-5 and TRBJ1-2; the match to TRBD1 covers 7 bases. Unmatched junction bases numbered 11, after V lost 6 bases and J lost 7 bases. CDR3 size: 14 residues. CDR1 and CDR2 from the germline V gene are MNHEY and SVGAGI. CDR3 sequence: CASRGTVPSAGYTF. The CDR3 DNA reads as TGTGCCAGCAGGGGGACAGTCCCTAGTGCTGGCTACACCTTC.

This clonotype showed up just a few times. This chain connects TRBV7-3 to TRBJ1-3; D unresolved. CDR3 length: 15 residues. Germline-derived CDR1 and CDR2 are SGHTA and FQGTGA. Trimming took off 1 base at V and 2 bases at J, with 9 bases between the two ends. The chain's CDR3 is CASSLSHGAGNTIYF. The CDR3 DNA sequence: TGTGCCAGCAGCTTAAGTCATGGGGCTGGAAACACCATATATTTT.

There are a few counts of this clonotype. The gene calls are TRBV5-1 and TRBJ1-6; D not certain. Trimming cost V 0 bases and J 0 bases, with 13 bases left between them. The CDR3 sequence is 18 residues long. Germline V gives CDR1 SGHRS, CDR2 YFSETQ. CDR3 protein: CASSLDPRQSSYNSPLHF. CDR3 nucleotides: TGCGCCAGCAGCTTGGATCCCAGGCAGAGCTCCTATAATTCACCCCTCCACTTT.

This clonotype was observed many times. The genes are TRBV5-1 and TRBJ2-1; 9 positions agree with TRBD1. The CDR3 spans 15 residues. V lost 6 bases and J lost 8; bases outside the gene matches: 12. Germline V CDR1 and CDR2: SGHRS, YFSETQ. CDR3 in DNA: TGCGCCAGCAACCCCGGGACAGGGTCTATATATGAGCAGTTCTTC. This codes for CASNPGTGSIYEQFF.

The V and J genes are TRBV7-9 and TRBJ1-4; the D gene is possibly TRBD1 (6 bases). Trimming cost V 7 bases and J 6 bases, with 15 bases left between them. The V gene's germline CDR1 is SEHNR and CDR2 FQNEAQ (reference sequence). The CDR3 is made up of 14 amino acids. CDR3 sequence reads: CASTHGGSYEKLFF. The CDR3 DNA reads as TGTGCCAGCACCCATGGGGGCAGTTATGAAAAACTGTTTTTT.

This clonotype was seen at least ten times. The chain uses TRBV4-2 and TRBJ1-6; D gene uncertain. The germline V gene encodes CDR1 LGHNA and CDR2 YNFKEQ. V shed 0 bases and J shed 10 bases, with 7 bases lying between them. The CDR3 runs to 13 residues. The CDR3 DNA is TGTGCCAGCAGCCAAGAGTATGGGTCACCCCTCCACTTT. Residues: CASSQEYGSPLHF.

The rearrangement links TRBV24-1 to TRBJ2-2; TRBD2 aligns across 9 bases. The germline CDR1 and CDR2 sequences are KGHDR and SFDVKD. The CDR3 is 16 amino acids. The junction had 8 bases not matched to a gene; V was cut back by 4 bases and J by 6 bases. The CDR3 region is CATSDRGLAWAGELFF. The CDR3 nucleotides are TGTGCCACCAGTGACCGAGGACTAGCGTGGGCCGGGGAGCTGTTTTTT.

For this clonotype: Compared with germline, one end of the junction differs, possibly owing to a read error. The rearrangement joins TRBV4-1 to TRBJ1-1; D unclear. The germline V gene has CDR1 MGHRA and CDR2 YSYEKL. This CDR3 is 15 amino acids long. The CDR3 DNA is TGCGCCAGCAGTCAAGTTTCTAAGATGAACACTGAAGCTTTCTTT. Its protein is CASSQVSKMNTEAFF.

This rearrangement joins TRBV5-1 to TRBJ2-7; TRBD2 matches 13 bases. J was trimmed by 2 bases and V by 4 bases; bases with no gene match: 6. Per the germline V gene, CDR1 is SGHRS and CDR2 is YFSETQ. The CDR3 is 16 residues long. CDR3 nucleotides: TGCGCCAGCAGCGATGGACTAGCGGGGGCCACCTACGAGCAGTACTTC. Residues: CASSDGLAGATYEQYF.

J is TRBJ1-6 and V is TRBV5-1; D is ambiguous. V shed 4 bases and J shed 4 bases, with 6 bases lying between them. The CDR3 is made up of 13 amino acids. Germline lookup yields CDR1 SGHRS and CDR2 YFSETQ. CDR3 nucleotide sequence: TGCGCCAGCAGCCAGATGTATAATTCACCCCTCCACTTT. Protein product: CASSQMYNSPLHF.

This clonotype was counted between two and nine times. The V and J genes are TRBV6-6 and TRBJ1-1; D gene uncertain. Germline V CDR1 and CDR2: MNHNY, SVGAGI (reference sequence). Trimming took off 0 bases at V and 6 bases at J, with 8 bases between the two ends. There are 13 residues in the CDR3. The chain's CDR3 is CASSYSDGSEAFF. CDR3 DNA sequence: TGTGCCAGCAGTTACTCGGACGGATCTGAAGCTTTCTTT.

This chain connects TRBV30 to TRBJ2-1, with unresolved D. Germline V gene lookup returns CDR1 GTSNPN and CDR2 SVGIG (reference sequence). The ends were cut back, 1 base at V and 6 bases at J, with 13 bases in the middle. The CDR3 length is 14 residues. This CDR3 is CAWSGKAQINEQFF. CDR3 coding DNA: TGTGCCTGGAGTGGTAAAGCGCAAATCAATGAGCAGTTCTTC.

J is TRBJ2-7 and V is TRBV5-1, with 12 bases identical to TRBD2. V gave up 3 bases and J gave up 1 base; unmatched junction bases: 5. The CDR3 contains 16 residues. CDR1 and CDR2 from the germline V gene are SGHRS and YFSETQ. The CDR3 DNA is TGCGCCAGCAGCTCTCAACTAGCGGGGGGTTCCTACGAGCAGTACTTC. This translates into CASSSQLAGGSYEQYF.

A single count supports this clonotype. The chain combines TRBV20-1 with TRBJ1-1, with a possible D match to TRBD1 (5 bases). The CDR3 consists of 11 residues. Looked up from germline, CDR1 is DFQATT and CDR2 is SNEGSKA (reference sequence). Trimming shortened V by 5 bases and J by 6 bases, and 10 bases separated the two germline ends. In DNA form, the CDR3 reads TGCAGTGCTTGGGGCCTCCCTGAAGCTTTCTTT. The encoded protein is CSAWGLPEAFF.

This clonotype has only a few counts. The V and J genes are TRBV4-1 and TRBJ2-4; D possibly corresponds to TRBD2 (6 bases). The CDR3 is 15 residues long. Trimming removed 2 bases at V and 1 base at J, with 9 bases between. Germline lookup yields CDR1 MGHRA and CDR2 YSYEKL. The DNA for the CDR3 is TGCGCCAGCAGCCAAACGGGGGTGGCCAAAAACATTCAGTACTTC. It translates to CASSQTGVAKNIQYF.

The rearrangement joins TRBV6-5 to TRBJ2-3; D might be TRBD2 (7 bases). The V and J ends lost 2 bases and 6 bases respectively, with 18 bases between them. The CDR3 has 16 amino acids. The germline V gene has CDR1 MNHEY and CDR2 SVGAGI. The CDR3 region is CASSYGRGGSFDTQYF. The CDR3 nucleotides are TGTGCCAGCAGTTACGGGAGGGGGGGGTCATTCGATACGCAGTATTTT.

This clonotype occurred many times. This chain uses TRBV18 with TRBJ2-7; no firm D call. The CDR3 sequence is 12 residues long. Germline loops: CDR1 KGHSH, CDR2 LQKENI. Trimming pared 2 bases from V and 6 bases from J, leaving 8 bases between. The CDR3, as DNA: TGTGCCAGCTCACCATCCCGGGCCGAGCAGTACTTC. It encodes CASSPSRAEQYF.

The rearrangement uses TRBV6-6 and TRBJ2-2, with 7 positions matching TRBD1. Looked up from germline, CDR1 is MNHNY and CDR2 is SVGAGI (reference sequence). This CDR3 has 14 amino acids. Trimming took 7 bases from V and 0 from J; bases not matched to a gene: 2. CDR3 DNA sequence: TGTGCCAGCAAGACAGGGTCGAACACCGGGGAGCTGTTTTTT. It codes for CASKTGSNTGELFF.

V gene TRBV4-2 combines with J gene TRBJ2-2; D is perhaps TRBD1 (5 bases). The CDR3 is 14 amino acids. The germline gives CDR1 LGHNA, CDR2 YNFKEQ. Trimming cost V 2 bases and J 6 bases, with 10 bases left between them. CDR3 sequence (DNA): TGTGCCAGCAGCCAAAGAAGGGGCGCCGGGGAGCTGTTTTTT. Its protein is CASSQRRGAGELFF.